What follows are 23 T cell receptor beta chains derived from one specimen sequenced in a study of blood T cells in healthy people across ages. The authors ran a second PCR of roughly 6 to 11 cycles using a sample-barcoded 5' primer and a J-beta primer mix. From the 5' RACE reads, TCRdb called clonotypes with MiXCR, one entry per CDR3 protein. The sample consists of 1.5 million or so distinct CDR3 sequences, 40% to 45% of them appearing once. What was sequenced was blood. The receptors stem from a woman aged 18-29 years in good health.

The V call is TRBV4-1, the J call TRBJ2-3, with 8 nucleotides matching TRBD2. The CDR3 is 16 residues long. Germline V gene lookup returns CDR1 MGHRA and CDR2 YSYEKL. With 0 bases clipped from V and 7 bases from J, the junction kept 9 bases outside the gene matches. CDR3 sequence reads: CASSQDGGTRKNTQYF. In DNA form, the CDR3 reads TGCGCCAGCAGCCAAGATGGCGGGACTAGGAAGAATACGCAGTATTTT.

The CDR3 here is CASSLGLVPSYNEQFF. The DNA for the CDR3 is TGTGCCAGCAGCTTAGGGCTTGTGCCCTCCTACAATGAGCAGTTCTTC. The rearrangement links TRBV7-2 to TRBJ2-1, with D unresolved. This CDR3 comprises 16 residues. Germline-derived CDR1 and CDR2 are SGHTA and FQGNSA. Trimming pared 1 base from V and 0 bases from J, leaving 10 bases between.

This clonotype came up a few times. The chain combines TRBV4-2 with TRBJ2-5; D perhaps matches TRBD1 (5 bases). The CDR3 loop spans 15 amino acids. Germline CDR1 and CDR2: LGHNA and YNFKEQ. The germline V and J ends were trimmed by 2 bases and 1 base, with 11 bases remaining between them. CDR3 sequence (DNA): TGTGCCAGCAGCCAAAGGGGAACGCCCCAAGAGACCCAGTACTTC. This sequence encodes CASSQRGTPQETQYF.

This chain links TRBV7-9 with TRBJ2-1; no definite D call. Trimming stripped 1 base from V and 0 bases from J, with 7 bases between. Per the germline V gene, CDR1 is SEHNR and CDR2 is FQNEAQ (reference sequence). The CDR3 extends over 15 amino acids. DNA for the CDR3: TGTGCCAGCAGCTTAGGATATAACTCCTACAATGAGCAGTTCTTC. Protein product: CASSLGYNSYNEQFF.

This sequence joins TRBV15 and TRBJ1-5; 10 bases match TRBD1. Germline CDR1 is LNHNV and CDR2 is YYDKDF (reference sequence). The CDR3 sequence is 16 residues long. V shed 1 base, J shed 6 bases, and the junction held 6 bases outside the gene matches. Written as DNA, the CDR3 is TGTGCCACCAGCAGAGGGGACAGGGGAGTAAGTCAGCCCCAGCATTTT. Translating gives CATSRGDRGVSQPQHF.

A few counts support this clonotype. This chain links TRBV7-9 with TRBJ1-2; no clear D. The CDR3 has 17 amino acids. CDR1 and CDR2 from the germline V gene are SEHNR and FQNEAQ (reference sequence). The ends were cut back, 4 bases at V and 4 bases at J, with 22 bases in the middle. DNA of the CDR3: TGTGCCAGCAGCTCTACCTTACTTCGGGTGGGCGTCTATGGCTACACCTTC. This gives the protein CASSSTLLRVGVYGYTF.

The V call is TRBV7-2, the J call TRBJ1-5, with D possibly matching TRBD1 (6 bases). Germline loops: CDR1 SGHTA, CDR2 FQGNSA. V lost 5 bases and J lost 5, with 25 bases in between. The CDR3 covers 18 residues. For the CDR3, the DNA is TGTGCCAGCAGCCTAGGAGGGGGTAGTGGAGCGATCTATCAGCCCCAGCATTTT. Its protein is CASSLGGGSGAIYQPQHF.

About this clonotype itself: This likely comes from a read error, as the CDR3 has no conserved phenylalanine or tryptophan at its end. The chain links TRBV29-1 to TRBJ2-7; 9 bases are shared with TRBD2. Germline loops: CDR1 SQVTM, CDR2 ANQGSEA. This CDR3 contains 14 residues. Germline trimming cut 6 bases from V and 4 bases from J; bases unmatched to any gene: 10. CDR3 residues: CSVGGGREPYEQYL. For the CDR3, the DNA is TGCAGCGTAGGCGGCGGGAGGGAACCTTACGAGCAGTACTTA.

The chain carries TRBV5-1 and TRBJ2-3; D may be TRBD2 (5 bases). Germline-derived CDR1 and CDR2 are SGHRS and YFSETQ. The V end was cut by 0 bases, the J end by 2 bases, with 13 bases between. The CDR3 contains 16 residues. CDR3 region: CASSLASGSFTDTQYF. CDR3 nucleotide sequence: TGCGCCAGCAGCTTGGCCTCGGGATCTTTCACAGATACGCAGTATTTT.

The sample holds one count of this clonotype. The V gene is TRBV28, the J gene TRBJ2-3; 8 nucleotides line up with TRBD2. Germline CDR1 reads MDHEN; CDR2 reads SYDVKM. V shed 2 bases, J shed 2 bases, and the junction held 9 bases outside the gene matches. This CDR3 comprises 17 residues. CDR3 sequence reads: CASSLPGASGFTDTQYF. CDR3 sequence (DNA): TGTGCCAGCAGTTTACCCGGGGCTAGCGGGTTCACAGATACGCAGTATTTT.

The rearrangement uses TRBV7-8 and TRBJ1-1; TRBD1 matches at 7 bases. This CDR3 spans 17 amino acids. Germline V gene data show CDR1 as SGHVS and CDR2 as FQNEAQ. J was trimmed by 5 bases and V by 4 bases; bases with no gene match: 16. The CDR3 DNA follows: TGTGCCAGCAGCTCCCTATTTCTGACAGGGAGTGGGACTGAAGCTTTCTTT. Amino acids: CASSSLFLTGSGTEAFF.

This clonotype has ten or more counts. This rearrangement joins TRBV5-1 to TRBJ2-7; 8 nucleotides agree with TRBD1. Germline V gives CDR1 SGHRS, CDR2 YFSETQ. J lost 2 bases, V lost 4 bases, and 8 bases had no gene match. The CDR3 has 15 amino acids. The CDR3 loop is CASSGTGSSTYEQYF. DNA for the CDR3: TGCGCCAGCAGCGGGACAGGATCTTCCACCTACGAGCAGTACTTC.

This clonotype showed up just a few times. V and J are TRBV20-1 and TRBJ2-3; 7 bases align to TRBD1. The CDR3 totals 14 residues. V dropped 0 bases and J dropped 1; count of bases not matched to a gene: 1. Per germline, CDR1 DFQATT and CDR2 SNEGSKA (reference sequence). CDR3 sequence reads: CSAREGTGTDTQYF. The CDR3 region has the DNA TGCAGTGCTAGAGAAGGGACAGGCACAGATACGCAGTATTTT.

This clonotype was recorded many times. The V gene is TRBV12-3 or TRBV12-4, the J gene TRBJ2-7; 7 bases fit TRBD2. The CDR3 is made up of 15 amino acids. After removal of 5 bases from V and 3 bases from J, the junction contained 10 bases not matched to a gene. In nucleotides, the CDR3 is TGTGCCAGCAGTCAGGGCACTAGCGTTTACTACGAGCAGTACTTC. Its protein product is CASSQGTSVYYEQYF.

The V gene is TRBV6-5, the J gene TRBJ2-3, with 11 nucleotides matching TRBD1. Germline assignment: CDR1 MNHEY and CDR2 SVGAGI. This CDR3 spans 18 amino acids. J lost 0 bases, V lost 2 bases, and 7 bases had no gene match. CDR3 nucleotides: TGTGCCAGCAGTTACCGCCGGACAGGGGGCTCGAGCACAGATACGCAGTATTTT. It translates to CASSYRRTGGSSTDTQYF.

The J gene is TRBJ2-5, the V gene TRBV6-1, with TRBD2 matching 11 bases. Trimming at V came to 2 bases and at J to 4 bases, leaving 3 bases not matched to a gene. The germline V gene encodes CDR1 MNHNS and CDR2 SASEGT. The CDR3 has 15 amino acids. CDR3 sequence (DNA): TGTGCCAGCAGTGAACTAGCGGGAGGACGAGAGACCCAGTACTTC. This codes for CASSELAGGRETQYF.

As DNA, the CDR3 is TGTGCCAGCAGCTTAGGAGAGGTGGCGACCCAGTACTTC. This codes for CASSLGEVATQYF. This chain uses TRBV7-2 with TRBJ2-5; D call uncertain. CDR1 is SGHTA, CDR2 FQGNSA, per germline. CDR3 length equals 13 residues. V was cut by 1 base and J by 7 bases, with 10 bases left in between.

The chain recombines TRBV4-3 with TRBJ2-3, with D hard to call. This CDR3 comprises 16 residues. From germline, CDR1 is LGHNA and CDR2 YSLEER. V shed 1 base and J shed 0 bases, with 11 bases lying between them. This CDR3 reads CASSQGATDSTDTQYF. CDR3 sequence (DNA): TGCGCCAGCAGCCAAGGCGCTACAGATAGCACAGATACGCAGTATTTT.

This clonotype was recorded a few times. The V call is TRBV7-2, the J call TRBJ1-1; no firm D call. V was cut by 4 bases and J by 1 base, with 10 bases left in between. This CDR3 spans 14 amino acids. The V gene's germline CDR1 is SGHTA and CDR2 FQGNSA. The CDR3 DNA sequence: TGTGCCAGCAGCTCCCGCGGGTCGAACACTGAAGCTTTCTTT. Its protein product is CASSSRGSNTEAFF.

This clonotype was counted a few times. The rearrangement joins TRBV3-1 to TRBJ2-5; D is unresolved. V was pared by 0 bases and J by 3 bases, with 8 bases between. This CDR3 comprises 14 residues. CDR1 and CDR2 from the germline V gene are LGHDT and YNNKEL (reference sequence). DNA for the CDR3: TGTGCCAGCAGCCAAGATTGGCTCGAAGAGACCCAGTACTTC. Protein product: CASSQDWLEETQYF.

The chain combines TRBV24-1 with TRBJ1-2; D is unresolved. This CDR3 is built from 12 residues. The germline V gene has CDR1 KGHDR and CDR2 SFDVKD. V lost 7 bases and J 2 bases, leaving 7 bases between the germline ends. The CDR3 reads CATRDGNYGYTF. In nucleotides, the CDR3 is TGTGCCACCAGGGACGGAAACTATGGCTACACCTTC.

The CDR3 loop is CASSPATQGRINYGYTF. The CDR3 nucleotides read TGTGCCAGCTCACCGGCTACCCAGGGCCGAATAAACTATGGCTACACCTTC. The chain carries TRBV18 and TRBJ1-2, with D perhaps matching TRBD1 (5 bases). Trimming cost V 3 bases and J 2 bases, with 19 bases left between them. This CDR3 is 17 amino acids long. The germline V gene has CDR1 KGHSH and CDR2 LQKENI.

This sequence joins TRBV20-1 and TRBJ1-1; D is perhaps TRBD1 (5 bases). The V and J ends lost 2 bases and 1 base respectively, with 8 bases between them. The CDR3 runs to 13 residues. The germline V gene encodes CDR1 DFQATT and CDR2 SNEGSKA (reference sequence). CDR3 residues: CSARPQGNTEAFF. The CDR3, as DNA: TGCAGTGCTAGACCTCAGGGGAACACTGAAGCTTTCTTT.